The 6 T cell receptor beta chains presented below share a single source sample, sequenced in a study of long-term antiretroviral therapy in people with HIV. With survey level as its setting, the immunoSEQ assay was v3.0. Measured with immunoSEQ multiplex PCR; TCRdb has only the in-frame clones, and not every one. In the table there are 20,000 to 25,000 clones, around 84% of which are singletons. Specimen: unsorted PBMCs, collected 1.3 years after starting antiretroviral therapy. The source is a man between 60 and 75 years old with HIV.

This chain's CDR3 is CASSPRLAGESEQFF. The CDR3 bases are TGTGCCAGCAGCCCGAGACTAGCGGGAGAATCGGAGCAGTTCTTC. V and J are TRBV11-3 and TRBJ2-1, with TRBD2 matching over 12 bases. CDR3 size: 15 residues. Germline V gives CDR1 SGHNT, CDR2 YENEEA. V shed 5 bases and J 10 bases; nucleotides not matched to a gene: 9.

CDR3 coding DNA: TGTGCCAGCAGCCCCTTTGAGGGGAGGGCAGATACGCAGTATTTT. This gives the protein CASSPFEGRADTQYF. The V and J genes are TRBV13 and TRBJ2-3; 7 bases line up with TRBD2. In germline, CDR1 is PRHDT, CDR2 FYEKMQ (reference sequence). Trimming took 5 bases from V and 4 from J; bases not matched to a gene: 9. The CDR3 contains 15 residues.

The chain joins TRBV25-1 to TRBJ2-1; a possible D gene is TRBD1 (5 bases). The germline CDR1 and CDR2 sequences are MGHDK and SYGVNS. This CDR3 has 15 amino acids. The V and J ends lost 1 base and 7 bases respectively, with 14 bases between them. CDR3 nucleotides: TGTGCCAGCAGTGAATCACCAGCCCGACAGAATGAGCAGTTCTTC. Translating it yields CASSESPARQNEQFF. Using reference TRBV25-1 and TRBJ2-1 for the parts outside the CDR3, the full variable domain is EADIYQTPRYLVIGTGKKITLECSQTMGHDKMYWYQQDPGMELHLIHYSYGVNSTEKGDLSSESTVSRIRTEHFPLTLESARPSHTSQYLCASSESPARQNEQFFGPGTRLTVL.

This chain uses TRBV29-1 with TRBJ1-2; 8 nucleotides match TRBD1. CDR1 and CDR2 from the germline V gene are SQVTM and ANQGSEA. The V gene end was trimmed by 7 bases and the J gene end by 4 bases; junction bases not matched to a gene: 8. The CDR3 length is 13 residues. The CDR3 loop reads CSGAGGLGYGYTF. The CDR3 DNA is TGCAGCGGAGCAGGGGGCTTGGGCTATGGCTACACCTTC.

The V call is TRBV29-1, the J call TRBJ2-3, with 7 bases that match TRBD2. V was pared by 7 bases and J by 0 bases, with 7 bases of the junction left unmatched. CDR3 length: 14 residues. CDR1 is SQVTM and CDR2 is ANQGSEA in the germline V gene. In DNA, the CDR3 is TGCAGCGGCAGGCCCGGGGGGAGCACAGATACGCAGTATTTT. It specifies CSGRPGGSTDTQYF.

The V and J genes are TRBV19 and TRBJ1-5, with D possibly matching TRBD1 (5 bases). The CDR3 runs 13 residues. The V end was cut by 6 bases, the J end by 6 bases, with 12 bases between. Per germline, CDR1 LNHDA and CDR2 SQIVND (reference sequence). The CDR3 DNA sequence: TGTGCCAGTAGATACGGGGGAGGTCAGCCCCAGCATTTT. As protein: CASRYGGGQPQHF.